Listed below are T cell receptor beta chains from one sample, sequenced in a study of early T cells in non-severe SARS-CoV-2 infection. From the 5' RACE reads, TCRdb called clonotypes with MiXCR, one entry per CDR3 protein. Of some 66,000 distinct CDR3 sequences listed, approximately 9% were seen once; the top ten hold more than 2.5%. The sequenced sample was whole blood. The receptors derive from an adult who was a healthcare worker with PCR-confirmed SARS-CoV-2 infection or an uninfected control (not recorded which). Both conserved end residues are part of each CDR3. The D gene is left open where the match is weak. For some rows the clone size is stated as once, few or many, or as a class when expanded; others skip it.

d_call: -
v_call: TRBV14
clone_size: -
j_call: TRBJ2-1
cdr3_aa: CASSRQSASYNEQFF
cdr3_nt: TGTGCCAGCAGCCGGCAGTCAGCCTCCTACAATGAGCAGTTCTTC

d_call: -
v_call: TRBV20-1
clone_size: -
j_call: TRBJ1-2
cdr3_aa: CSARGQDGSWFYGYTF
cdr3_nt: TGCAGTGCTAGAGGTCAGGACGGATCTTGGTTCTATGGCTACACCTTC

d_call: TRBD1
v_call: TRBV9
clone_size: few
j_call: TRBJ2-3
cdr3_aa: CASSFNRDRGRPDTQYF
cdr3_nt: TGTGCCAGCAGCTTTAACAGAGACAGGGGGCGACCAGATACGCAGTATTTT

d_call: -
v_call: TRBV12-3/TRBV12-4
clone_size: many
j_call: TRBJ2-5
cdr3_aa: CASKSGLIYATQYF
cdr3_nt: TGTGCCAGCAAATCGGGCCTAATATATGCGACCCAGTACTTC

d_call: TRBD2
v_call: TRBV18
clone_size: many
j_call: TRBJ2-7
cdr3_aa: CASSPSGRDSYEQYF
cdr3_nt: TGTGCCAGCTCACCTAGCGGGAGGGACTCCTACGAGCAGTACTTC

d_call: -
v_call: TRBV3-1
clone_size: -
j_call: TRBJ1-5
cdr3_aa: CASSQDNQPQHF
cdr3_nt: TGTGCCAGCAGCCAAGATAATCAGCCCCAGCATTTT

d_call: -
v_call: TRBV11-2
clone_size: -
j_call: TRBJ2-4
cdr3_aa: CASSPSGAAKNIQYF
cdr3_nt: TGTGCCAGCAGCCCAAGCGGAGCCGCCAAAAACATTCAGTACTTC

d_call: TRBD2
v_call: TRBV12-3/TRBV12-4
clone_size: many
j_call: TRBJ2-1
cdr3_aa: CASSILSWLAGAINEQFF
cdr3_nt: TGTGCCAGCAGTATCCTTTCGTGGCTAGCGGGAGCAATCAATGAGCAGTTCTTC

d_call: -
v_call: TRBV20-1
clone_size: few
j_call: TRBJ2-3
cdr3_aa: CSASPLFTDTQYF
cdr3_nt: TGCAGTGCTAGCCCCCTTTTCACAGATACGCAGTATTTT

d_call: TRBD2
v_call: TRBV20-1
clone_size: many
j_call: TRBJ2-1
cdr3_aa: CSASGTSGRASNEQFF
cdr3_nt: TGCAGTGCTAGTGGCACTAGCGGGAGGGCCAGCAATGAGCAGTTCTTC

d_call: -
v_call: TRBV10-1
clone_size: many
j_call: TRBJ1-1
cdr3_aa: CASSSANTEAFF
cdr3_nt: TGCGCCAGCAGTTCAGCGAACACTGAAGCTTTCTTT

d_call: -
v_call: TRBV6-2/TRBV6-3
clone_size: few
j_call: TRBJ2-2
cdr3_aa: CASSPTGWAGELFF
cdr3_nt: TGTGCCAGCAGCCCCACAGGGTGGGCCGGGGAGCTGTTTTTT

d_call: -
v_call: TRBV19
clone_size: -
j_call: TRBJ2-5
cdr3_aa: CASSIGQETQYF
cdr3_nt: TGTGCCAGTAGTATAGGGCAAGAGACCCAGTACTTC

d_call: TRBD1
v_call: TRBV5-1
clone_size: once
j_call: TRBJ1-1
cdr3_aa: CASSLGVSRPGQGGFF
cdr3_nt: TGCGCCAGCAGCTTGGGGGTATCTCGGCCCGGACAGGGCGGTTTCTTT

d_call: TRBD2
v_call: TRBV29-1
clone_size: many
j_call: TRBJ2-2
cdr3_aa: CSVGTSRTGELFF
cdr3_nt: TGCAGCGTCGGGACTAGCCGTACCGGGGAGCTGTTTTTT

d_call: -
v_call: TRBV11-2
clone_size: few
j_call: TRBJ2-3
cdr3_aa: CASSLGQWSADTQYF
cdr3_nt: TGTGCCAGCAGCTTAGGTCAGTGGTCGGCAGATACGCAGTATTTT

d_call: -
v_call: TRBV28
clone_size: few
j_call: TRBJ1-5
cdr3_aa: CASQSGYQPQHF
cdr3_nt: TGTGCCAGCCAGTCGGGGTATCAGCCCCAGCATTTT

d_call: TRBD1
v_call: TRBV19
clone_size: -
j_call: TRBJ1-5
cdr3_aa: CASFQGAMGQPQHF
cdr3_nt: TGTGCCAGTTTTCAGGGGGCAATGGGGCAGCCCCAGCATTTT

d_call: TRBD2
v_call: TRBV30
clone_size: many
j_call: TRBJ2-1
cdr3_aa: CAWTSTSGRNNEQFF
cdr3_nt: TGTGCCTGGACCTCTACTAGCGGGAGAAACAATGAGCAGTTCTTC

d_call: -
v_call: TRBV7-9
clone_size: many
j_call: TRBJ2-1
cdr3_aa: CASSNILGNEQFF
cdr3_nt: TGTGCCAGCAGCAACATTCTAGGGAATGAGCAGTTCTTC

d_call: TRBD2
v_call: TRBV19
clone_size: -
j_call: TRBJ2-1
cdr3_aa: CASSTVASGYNEQFF
cdr3_nt: TGTGCCAGTAGTACCGTAGCTAGCGGATATAATGAGCAGTTCTTC

d_call: TRBD1
v_call: TRBV29-1
clone_size: many
j_call: TRBJ1-1
cdr3_aa: CSGGQGAGTEAFF
cdr3_nt: TGCAGCGGGGGACAGGGGGCTGGGACTGAAGCTTTCTTT

d_call: TRBD2
v_call: TRBV20-1
clone_size: many
j_call: TRBJ2-1
cdr3_aa: CSASRAPSGSSYNEQFF
cdr3_nt: TGCAGTGCTAGCAGGGCCCCTAGCGGGAGCTCCTACAATGAGCAGTTCTTC

d_call: -
v_call: TRBV29-1
clone_size: many
j_call: TRBJ1-2
cdr3_aa: CSVGMGYSGGYTF
cdr3_nt: TGCAGCGTAGGAATGGGTTACTCTGGGGGCTACACCTTC

d_call: -
v_call: TRBV11-2
clone_size: medium-sized
j_call: TRBJ2-7
cdr3_aa: CASSLTRNEQYF
cdr3_nt: TGTGCCAGCAGCCTTACTAGGAACGAGCAGTACTTC

d_call: -
v_call: TRBV4-3
clone_size: -
j_call: TRBJ1-5
cdr3_aa: CASSQEIWDFYSNQPQHF
cdr3_nt: TGCGCCAGCAGCCAAGAAATATGGGATTTCTATAGCAATCAGCCCCAGCATTTT

d_call: -
v_call: TRBV6-4
clone_size: -
j_call: TRBJ2-5
cdr3_aa: CASSAPRKTDWLETQYF
cdr3_nt: TGTGCCAGCAGCGCTCCAAGGAAGACGGACTGGCTTGAGACCCAGTACTTC

d_call: -
v_call: TRBV6-2/TRBV6-3
clone_size: many
j_call: TRBJ2-1
cdr3_aa: CASSSRPNSYNEQFF
cdr3_nt: TGTGCCAGCAGTTCCCGACCTAATTCCTACAATGAGCAGTTCTTC

d_call: TRBD2
v_call: TRBV10-3
clone_size: -
j_call: TRBJ2-1
cdr3_aa: CAISESAGGSYNEQFF
cdr3_nt: TGTGCCATCAGTGAGTCGGCGGGAGGCTCCTACAATGAGCAGTTCTTC

d_call: TRBD2
v_call: TRBV3-1
clone_size: -
j_call: TRBJ2-7
cdr3_aa: CASSRRLAGGGEQYF
cdr3_nt: TGTGCCAGCAGCCGGAGACTAGCGGGAGGAGGGGAGCAGTACTTC

d_call: -
v_call: TRBV10-3
clone_size: -
j_call: TRBJ2-2
cdr3_aa: CAISGDRLANTGELFF
cdr3_nt: TGTGCCATCAGTGGCGACAGGTTGGCGAACACCGGGGAGCTGTTTTTT

d_call: -
v_call: TRBV18
clone_size: few
j_call: TRBJ2-3
cdr3_aa: CASSNSQSTDTQYF
cdr3_nt: TGTGCCAGCTCAAACTCACAAAGCACAGATACGCAGTATTTT

d_call: -
v_call: TRBV20-1
clone_size: -
j_call: TRBJ2-7
cdr3_aa: CSAPVPSSYEQYF
cdr3_nt: TGCAGTGCCCCGGTGCCCTCCTCCTACGAGCAGTACTTC

d_call: TRBD1
v_call: TRBV6-5
clone_size: many
j_call: TRBJ1-4
cdr3_aa: CASTKLQGVVEKLFF
cdr3_nt: TGTGCCAGCACCAAATTACAGGGGGTGGTGGAAAAACTGTTTTTT

d_call: -
v_call: TRBV20-1
clone_size: few
j_call: TRBJ2-7
cdr3_aa: CSARDLQGEQYF
cdr3_nt: TGCAGTGCTAGAGATCTCCAGGGAGAGCAGTACTTC

d_call: TRBD1
v_call: TRBV7-2
clone_size: many
j_call: TRBJ2-7
cdr3_aa: CASSPGTALGQYF
cdr3_nt: TGTGCCAGCAGCCCCGGGACAGCCCTCGGGCAGTACTTC

d_call: -
v_call: TRBV7-3
clone_size: many
j_call: TRBJ2-3
cdr3_aa: CASSLNTSTDTQYF
cdr3_nt: TGTGCCAGCAGCCTAAACACCAGCACAGATACGCAGTATTTT

d_call: -
v_call: TRBV4-2
clone_size: medium-sized
j_call: TRBJ1-2
cdr3_aa: CASSQDSAKNYGYTF
cdr3_nt: TGTGCCAGCAGCCAAGACAGCGCCAAAAACTATGGCTACACCTTC

d_call: -
v_call: TRBV7-2
clone_size: many
j_call: TRBJ2-1
cdr3_aa: CASSPRRSEDEQFF
cdr3_nt: TGTGCCAGCAGCCCACGTCGGTCCGAAGATGAGCAGTTCTTC

d_call: -
v_call: TRBV12-5
clone_size: many
j_call: TRBJ2-3
cdr3_aa: CASGARLDHPDTQYF
cdr3_nt: TGTGCTAGTGGCGCGAGACTGGACCACCCAGATACGCAGTATTTT

d_call: TRBD1
v_call: TRBV11-2
clone_size: -
j_call: TRBJ2-7
cdr3_aa: CASSPLSRQGSYEQYF
cdr3_nt: TGTGCCAGCAGCCCACTCTCTCGACAGGGGTCCTACGAGCAGTACTTC

d_call: -
v_call: TRBV20-1
clone_size: -
j_call: TRBJ1-1
cdr3_aa: CSVLLITEAFF
cdr3_nt: TGCAGTGTCCTCCTAATCACTGAAGCTTTCTTT

d_call: TRBD1
v_call: TRBV11-2
clone_size: -
j_call: TRBJ2-1
cdr3_aa: CASSLLQGAWYEQFF
cdr3_nt: TGTGCCAGCAGCTTATTACAGGGGGCATGGTATGAGCAGTTCTTC

d_call: TRBD1
v_call: TRBV6-2/TRBV6-3
clone_size: -
j_call: TRBJ1-5
cdr3_aa: CASSRGQSIQPQHF
cdr3_nt: TGTGCCAGCAGTAGGGGACAGTCAATTCAGCCCCAGCATTTT

d_call: TRBD2
v_call: TRBV19
clone_size: -
j_call: TRBJ2-1
cdr3_aa: CASSIASSGRAWEQFF
cdr3_nt: TGTGCCAGTAGTATAGCCTCTAGCGGGAGGGCCTGGGAGCAGTTCTTC

d_call: -
v_call: TRBV18
clone_size: -
j_call: TRBJ2-2
cdr3_aa: CASSRTGGANTGELFF
cdr3_nt: TGTGCCAGCTCACGTACCGGGGGCGCGAACACCGGGGAGCTGTTTTTT

d_call: -
v_call: TRBV7-6
clone_size: -
j_call: TRBJ2-6
cdr3_aa: CASSLGSTSGANVLTF
cdr3_nt: TGTGCCAGCAGCTTAGGTTCTACCTCTGGGGCCAACGTCCTGACTTTC

d_call: -
v_call: TRBV29-1
clone_size: many
j_call: TRBJ2-1
cdr3_aa: CSVEVNMGRASNEQFF
cdr3_nt: TGCAGCGTTGAGGTTAATATGGGAAGGGCAAGCAATGAGCAGTTCTTC

d_call: TRBD1
v_call: TRBV20-1
clone_size: few
j_call: TRBJ2-5
cdr3_aa: CSAAKGQYQETQYF
cdr3_nt: TGCAGTGCCGCGAAGGGACAGTACCAAGAGACCCAGTACTTC

d_call: TRBD2
v_call: TRBV19
clone_size: -
j_call: TRBJ2-1
cdr3_aa: CASNRVAGSSYNEQFF
cdr3_nt: TGTGCCAGTAATAGGGTAGCGGGAAGCTCCTACAATGAGCAGTTCTTC

d_call: -
v_call: TRBV7-8
clone_size: -
j_call: TRBJ2-5
cdr3_aa: CASSLTGSETQYF
cdr3_nt: TGTGCCAGCAGCTTAACAGGGTCAGAGACCCAGTACTTC